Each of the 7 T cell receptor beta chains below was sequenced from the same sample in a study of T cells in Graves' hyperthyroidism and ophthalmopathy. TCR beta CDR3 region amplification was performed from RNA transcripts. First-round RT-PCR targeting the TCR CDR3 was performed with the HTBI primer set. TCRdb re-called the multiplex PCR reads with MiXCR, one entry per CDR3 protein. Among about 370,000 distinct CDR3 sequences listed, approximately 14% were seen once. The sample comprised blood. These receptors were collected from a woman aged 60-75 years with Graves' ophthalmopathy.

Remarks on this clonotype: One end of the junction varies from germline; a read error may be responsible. CDR3 sequence: CARSSRGRGNQPQHF. CDR3 bases: TGTGCCCGCAGTTCACGGGGCAGGGGTAATCAGCCCCAGCATTTT. The chain combines TRBV28 with TRBJ1-5; tentatively, D is TRBD1 (6 bases). Germline V gene sequence: CDR1 MDHEN, CDR2 SYDVKM. This CDR3 is built from 15 residues. The full variable domain, with the rest looked up from reference TRBV28 and TRBJ1-5, is DVKVTQSSRYLVKRTGEKVFLECVQDMDHENMFWYRQDPGLGLRLIYFSYDVKMKEKGDIPEGYSVSREKKERFSLILESASTNQTSMYLCARSSRGRGNQPQHFGDGTRLSIL.

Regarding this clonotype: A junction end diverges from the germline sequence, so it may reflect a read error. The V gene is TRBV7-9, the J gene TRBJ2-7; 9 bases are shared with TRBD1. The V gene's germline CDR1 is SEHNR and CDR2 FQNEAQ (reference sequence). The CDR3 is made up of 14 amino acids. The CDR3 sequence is CASSLDRGRDEQHF. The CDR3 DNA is TGTGCCAGCAGCTTAGACAGGGGGCGTGACGAGCAGCACTTC.

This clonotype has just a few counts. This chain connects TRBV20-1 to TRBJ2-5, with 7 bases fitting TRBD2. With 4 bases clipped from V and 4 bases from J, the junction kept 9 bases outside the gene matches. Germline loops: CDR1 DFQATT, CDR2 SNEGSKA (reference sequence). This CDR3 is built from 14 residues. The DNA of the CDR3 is TGCAGTGCTAAACTTGGGGGGGGGGGAGAGACCCAGTACTTC. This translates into CSAKLGGGGETQYF.

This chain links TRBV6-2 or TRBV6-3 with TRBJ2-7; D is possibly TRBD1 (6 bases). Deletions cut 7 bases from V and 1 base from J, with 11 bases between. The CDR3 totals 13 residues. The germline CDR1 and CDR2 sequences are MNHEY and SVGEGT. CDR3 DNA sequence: TGTGCCAGCAAAAAACAGGGTTCCTACGAGCAGTACTTC. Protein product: CASKKQGSYEQYF.

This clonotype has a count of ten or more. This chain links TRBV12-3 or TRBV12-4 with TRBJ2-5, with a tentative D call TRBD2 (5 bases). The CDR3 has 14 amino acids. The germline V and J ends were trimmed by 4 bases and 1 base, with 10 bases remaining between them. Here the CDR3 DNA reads TGTGCCAGCAGTTCGGCGGGCTTCCAAGAGACCCAGTACTTC. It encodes CASSSAGFQETQYF.

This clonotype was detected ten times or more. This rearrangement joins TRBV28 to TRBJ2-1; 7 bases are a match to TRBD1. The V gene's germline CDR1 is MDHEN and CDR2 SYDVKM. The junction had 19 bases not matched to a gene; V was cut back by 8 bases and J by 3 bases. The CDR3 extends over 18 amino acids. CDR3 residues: CASPSAGGSLGDYNEQFF. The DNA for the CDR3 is TGTGCCAGCCCTAGTGCAGGGGGTTCCCTAGGAGACTACAATGAGCAGTTCTTC.

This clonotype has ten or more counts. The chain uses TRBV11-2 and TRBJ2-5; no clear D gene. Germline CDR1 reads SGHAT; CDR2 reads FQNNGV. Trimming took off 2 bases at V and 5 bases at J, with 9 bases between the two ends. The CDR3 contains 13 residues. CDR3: CASSLSIRETQYF. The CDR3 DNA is TGTGCCAGCAGCTTAAGCATTCGTGAGACCCAGTACTTC.